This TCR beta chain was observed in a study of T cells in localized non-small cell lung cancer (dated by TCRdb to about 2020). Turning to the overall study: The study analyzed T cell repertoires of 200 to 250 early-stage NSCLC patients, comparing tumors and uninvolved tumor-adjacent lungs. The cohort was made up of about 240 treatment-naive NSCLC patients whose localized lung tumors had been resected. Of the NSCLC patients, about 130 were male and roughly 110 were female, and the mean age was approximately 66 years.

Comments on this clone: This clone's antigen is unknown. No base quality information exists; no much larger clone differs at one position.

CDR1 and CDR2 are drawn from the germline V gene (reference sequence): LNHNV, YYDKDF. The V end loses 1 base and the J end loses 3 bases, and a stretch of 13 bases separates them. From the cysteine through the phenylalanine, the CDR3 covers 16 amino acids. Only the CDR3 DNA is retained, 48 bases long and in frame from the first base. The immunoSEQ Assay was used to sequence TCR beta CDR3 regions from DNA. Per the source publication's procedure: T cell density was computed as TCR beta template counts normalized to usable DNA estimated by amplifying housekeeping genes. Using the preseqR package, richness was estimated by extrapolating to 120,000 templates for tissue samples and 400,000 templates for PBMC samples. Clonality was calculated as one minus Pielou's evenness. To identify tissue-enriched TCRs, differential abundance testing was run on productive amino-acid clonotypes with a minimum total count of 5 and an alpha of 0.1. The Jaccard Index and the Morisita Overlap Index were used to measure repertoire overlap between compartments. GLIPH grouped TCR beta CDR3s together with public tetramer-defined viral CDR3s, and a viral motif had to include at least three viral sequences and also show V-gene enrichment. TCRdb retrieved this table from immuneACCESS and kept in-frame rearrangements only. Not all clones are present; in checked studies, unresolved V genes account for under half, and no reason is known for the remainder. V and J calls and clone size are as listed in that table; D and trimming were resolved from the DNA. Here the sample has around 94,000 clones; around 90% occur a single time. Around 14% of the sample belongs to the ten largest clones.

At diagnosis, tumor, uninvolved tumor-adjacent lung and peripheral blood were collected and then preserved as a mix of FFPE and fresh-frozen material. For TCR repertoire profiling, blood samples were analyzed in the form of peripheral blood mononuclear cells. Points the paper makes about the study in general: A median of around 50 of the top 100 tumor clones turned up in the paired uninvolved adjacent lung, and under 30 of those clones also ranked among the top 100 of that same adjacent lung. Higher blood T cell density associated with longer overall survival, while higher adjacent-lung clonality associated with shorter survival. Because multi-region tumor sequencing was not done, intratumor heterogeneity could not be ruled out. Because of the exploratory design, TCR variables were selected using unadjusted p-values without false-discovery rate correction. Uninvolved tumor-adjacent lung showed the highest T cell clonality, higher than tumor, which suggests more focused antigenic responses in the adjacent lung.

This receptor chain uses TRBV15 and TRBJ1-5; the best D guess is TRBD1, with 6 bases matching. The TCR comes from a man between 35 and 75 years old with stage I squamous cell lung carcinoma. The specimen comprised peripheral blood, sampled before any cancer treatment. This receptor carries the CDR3 CATSRVAGTFNQPQHF. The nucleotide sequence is TGTGCCACCAGCAGAGTCGCAGGGACATTCAATCAGCCCCAGCATTTT.